In its sample, the clone carrying this T cell receptor beta chain was seen many times. Its antigen remains unidentified. In this cohort, patients with other autoimmune diseases, uncontrolled infections, pregnancy or lactation were excluded. After removal of 2 bases from V and 5 bases from J, the junction contained 10 bases not matched to a gene. In germline, CDR1 is ENHRY, CDR2 SYGVKD. The CDR3 extends over 18 amino acids. This record comes from a study of Graves' ophthalmopathy and Graves' hyperthyroidism. As for the study in general: Where ophthalmopathy was absent within 18 months of follow-up, hyperthyroidism was stable.

Study-wide points: With roughly 69% sensitivity and approximately 72% specificity, the model predicted ophthalmopathy progression. A classifier, a 13-signature model, separated ophthalmopathy from stable hyperthyroidism with roughly 90% sensitivity and 75% to 82% specificity.

Scientists amplified the TCR beta CDR3 regions from RNA transcripts. RT-PCR was first run with HTBI primers, then multiplex PCR in a second round. From the multiplex PCR reads, TCRdb called clonotypes with MiXCR, one entry per CDR3 protein. This repertoire shows over a million distinct CDR3 sequences, about two fifths found once; its top ten account for 8.5% to 14%. V is TRBV10-3 and J is TRBJ2-5, with 14 nucleotides matching TRBD2. The sample taken for sequencing was peripheral blood or thyroid tissue (not recorded which). The receptor comes from an adult man with Graves' hyperthyroidism. CDR3 in DNA: TGTGCCATCAGTGAGGCCGGGACTAGCGGGAGCTGGGAGGAGACCCAGTACTTC. This translates into CAISEAGTSGSWEETQYF.